Many counts were recorded for the clone carrying this T cell receptor (beta chain). CDR1 and CDR2 from the germline V gene are MNHEY and SVGEGT. CDR3 length: 14 residues. V lost 7 bases and J 4 bases, leaving 16 bases between the germline ends. This entry comes from a study of neurological immune-mediated disorders. Via MiXCR, TCRdb re-called the 5' RACE reads, giving one row per CDR3 protein. The sample records around 26,000 distinct CDR3 sequences, 3% to 3.5% being singletons. The chain combines TRBV6-2 or TRBV6-3 with TRBJ2-5; a possible D gene is TRBD2 (5 bases). This TCR was sampled from a woman in her twenties or thirties with multiple sclerosis. Sample: PBMCs. The CDR3 DNA is TGTGCCAGCATACCACGAGGGCCACGAGAGACCCAGTACTTC. As protein: CASIPRGPRETQYF.